The T cell receptor beta chain under discussion was sequenced for a study of blood T cell repertoires in COVID-19 (dated by TCRdb to 2018 to 2020). The study in broad terms: Collaborator samples came from the United States, Italy and Spain and covered acute and convalescent phases of COVID-19. The repertoires were made available in a free public database intended to serve as a resource for research on the immune response to SARS-CoV-2. The prospective study material was composed of cDNA or gDNA derived from T cells, B-cell-depleted T cells, or PBMCs. Nearly every sample came with metadata listing a de-identified subject ID, COVID-19 status, age in years and sex. The samples were drawn from two sources: the first 160 participants of the ongoing ImmuneRACE study, and 950 to 1,500 subjects contributed by 6 global collaborators. Where HLA class I and class II types were available, the types were taken from metadata supplied by the sample provider, not from assay-based typing. Subjects who had been exposed to COVID-19, were actively infected with it, or had recovered from it provided the deeply sampled blood TCRbeta repertoires that made up the dataset.

Samples from volunteer blood donors who had recovered from COVID-19 were contributed by a second Seattle source. The collaborating institutions used their own protocols to collect whole blood in K2EDTA tubes. For TCRbeta analysis, collaborators shipped samples as frozen whole blood, isolated PBMCs, or DNA extracted from either of those sample types. TCRbeta CDR3 regions were amplified from genomic DNA by means of the immunoSEQ Assay, a bias-controlled multiplex PCR. The study's processing was this. Nucleated cell counts per sample were estimated from amplification of reference gene primers within the assay. To quantify the absolute abundance of each unique TCRbeta CDR3 rearrangement, sequence reads were collapsed and filtered. For each sample, productive Simpson clonality was calculated by taking the square root of Simpson's diversity index across productive rearrangements. Drawn from immuneACCESS, this table holds only the in-frame rearrangements with V and J called that TCRdb kept. Clones are partly lost; checked studies trace under half to an unresolved V gene and leave the rest unexplained. The DNA gave D and trimming, while V, J and clone size come from that table. The sample table lists some 230,000 clones, about nine tenths of them with a count of one. Of the sample, about 2.2% falls within the top ten clones.

Note on this clone: Its antigen is still unknown. No clone much larger than this one lies a single base away; base qualities are absent.

The paper's findings and limits, for the study overall: How much clinical and demographic metadata was included differed by source and by participant, and the metadata was provided uncurated.

Here V drops 0 bases and J drops 2 bases, and the junction holds 6 bases not matched to any gene. CDR1 SGHRS and CDR2 YFSETQ are derived from the germline V gene. The CDR3 measures 16 amino acids from cysteine to phenylalanine. The entry retains the CDR3 DNA only, 48 bases that are in frame from base 1. The rearranged chain carries TRBV5-1 and TRBJ1-2; 8 central nucleotides agree with TRBD1. The TCR comes from a man between 25 and 39 years old who had recovered from COVID-19. Sample: peripheral blood. The CDR3 protein: CASSLGTGRKNYGYTF. The sequence in DNA is TGCGCCAGCAGCTTGGGGACAGGGAGGAAAAACTATGGCTACACCTTC.